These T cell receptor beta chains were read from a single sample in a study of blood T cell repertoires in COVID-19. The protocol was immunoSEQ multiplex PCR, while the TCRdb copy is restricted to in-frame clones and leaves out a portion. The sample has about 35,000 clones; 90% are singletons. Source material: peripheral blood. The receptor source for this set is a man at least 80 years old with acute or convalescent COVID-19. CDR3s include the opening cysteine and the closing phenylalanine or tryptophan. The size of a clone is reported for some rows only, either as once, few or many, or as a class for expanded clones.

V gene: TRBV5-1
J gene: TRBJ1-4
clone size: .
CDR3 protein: CASSRSSSPNEKLFF

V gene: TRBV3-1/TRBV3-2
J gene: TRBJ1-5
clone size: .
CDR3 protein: CASSRGQGDNQPQHF

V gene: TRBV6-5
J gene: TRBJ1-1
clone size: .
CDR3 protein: CASSWSTDTEAFF

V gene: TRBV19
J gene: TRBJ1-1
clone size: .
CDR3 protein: CASSISGREGTEAFF

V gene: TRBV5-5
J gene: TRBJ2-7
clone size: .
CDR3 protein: CASSPGQGASEQYF

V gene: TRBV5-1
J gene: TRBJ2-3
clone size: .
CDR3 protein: CASSLTARGDTQYF

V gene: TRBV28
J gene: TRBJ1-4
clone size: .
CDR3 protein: CASRYGGLRRSGEKLFF

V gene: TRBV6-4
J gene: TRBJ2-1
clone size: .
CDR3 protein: CASMPDRASSYNEQFF

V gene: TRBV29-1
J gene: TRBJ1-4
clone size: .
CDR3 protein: CSVGVTATNEKLFF

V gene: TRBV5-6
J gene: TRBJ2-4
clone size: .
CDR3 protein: CASSFRPSGKLAKNIQYF

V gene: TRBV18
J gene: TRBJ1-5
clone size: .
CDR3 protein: CAGSTATVIHQPQHF

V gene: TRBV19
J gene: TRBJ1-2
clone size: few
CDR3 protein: CASSNPAATGVGGYTF

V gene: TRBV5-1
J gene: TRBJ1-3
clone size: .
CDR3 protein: CASSLAGGFGNTIYF

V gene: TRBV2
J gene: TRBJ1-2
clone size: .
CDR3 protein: CASMAGGGYTF

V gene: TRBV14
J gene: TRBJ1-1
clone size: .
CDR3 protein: CASSQDITGQAFF

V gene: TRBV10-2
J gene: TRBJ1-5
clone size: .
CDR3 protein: CASSERGQGARQPQHF

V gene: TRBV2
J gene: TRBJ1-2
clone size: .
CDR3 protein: CASSERRNRGEGKGYTF

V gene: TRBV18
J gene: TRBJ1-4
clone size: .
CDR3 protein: CASSPDRTNEKLFF

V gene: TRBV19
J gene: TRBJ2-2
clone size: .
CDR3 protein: CASSITGNTGELFF

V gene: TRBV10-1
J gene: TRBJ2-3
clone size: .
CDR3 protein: CASSDPRTSGVKSDTQYF

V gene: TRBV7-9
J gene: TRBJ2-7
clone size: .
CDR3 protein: CASSPSLGGSYEQYF

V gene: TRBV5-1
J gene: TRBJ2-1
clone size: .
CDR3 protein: CASSVGLAIYNEQFF

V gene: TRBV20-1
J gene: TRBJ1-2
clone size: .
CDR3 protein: CSARVRGGYTF

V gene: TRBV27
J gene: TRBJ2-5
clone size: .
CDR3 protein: CASSLGSGGLFPGTQYF

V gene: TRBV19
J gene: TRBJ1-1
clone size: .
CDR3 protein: CASKGQVYTEAFF

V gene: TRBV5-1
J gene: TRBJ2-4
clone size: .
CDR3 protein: CASSGLAGGAKNIQYF

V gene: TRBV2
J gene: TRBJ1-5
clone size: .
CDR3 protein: CASRDGGLNQPQHF

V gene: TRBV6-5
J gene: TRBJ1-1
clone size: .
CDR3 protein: CASSYGRGGATEAFF

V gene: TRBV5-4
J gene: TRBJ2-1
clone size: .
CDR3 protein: CASSLGGLAGADEQFF

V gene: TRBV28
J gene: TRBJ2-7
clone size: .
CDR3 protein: CASSLVPDRGTYEQYF

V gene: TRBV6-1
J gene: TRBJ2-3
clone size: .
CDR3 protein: CASSEGGQGTQYF

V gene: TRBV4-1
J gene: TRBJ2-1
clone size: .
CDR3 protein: CASSQVGGGEQFF

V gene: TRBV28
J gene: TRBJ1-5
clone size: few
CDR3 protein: CASSLYIPEAGGNSNQPQHF

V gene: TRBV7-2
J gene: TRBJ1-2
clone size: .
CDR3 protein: CASSLGGQGYGYTF

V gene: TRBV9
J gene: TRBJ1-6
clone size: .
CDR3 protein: CASSPTGTENSPLHF

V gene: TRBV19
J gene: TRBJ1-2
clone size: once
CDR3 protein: CATGQGAYGYTF

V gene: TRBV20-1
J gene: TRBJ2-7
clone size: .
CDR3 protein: CSARERYEQYF

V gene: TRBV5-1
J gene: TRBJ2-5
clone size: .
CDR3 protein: CASSYSQGTQYF

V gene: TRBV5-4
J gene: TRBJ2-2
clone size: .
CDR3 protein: CASSGAGLSTGELFF

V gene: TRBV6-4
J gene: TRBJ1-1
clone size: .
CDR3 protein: CASSDAGNTEAFF

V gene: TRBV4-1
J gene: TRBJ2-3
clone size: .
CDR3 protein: CASSPPYGTDTQYF

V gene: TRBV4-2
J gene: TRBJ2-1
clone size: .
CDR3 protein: CASSHIGDSPYNEQFF

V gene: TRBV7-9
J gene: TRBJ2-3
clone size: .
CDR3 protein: CASSTRTGGTDTQYF

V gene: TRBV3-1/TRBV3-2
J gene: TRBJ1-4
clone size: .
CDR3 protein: CASSFERTNEKLFF

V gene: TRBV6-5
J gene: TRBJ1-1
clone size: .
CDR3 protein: CASSTNRGQAFF

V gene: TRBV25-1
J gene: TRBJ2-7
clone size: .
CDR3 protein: CASSEFRGVSKQYF

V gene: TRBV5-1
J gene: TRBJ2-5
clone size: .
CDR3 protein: CASSRTGGAETQYF

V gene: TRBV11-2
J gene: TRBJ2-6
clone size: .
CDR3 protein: CASSLGSGANVLTF

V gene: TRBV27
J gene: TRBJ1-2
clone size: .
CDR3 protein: CASSPLRGVGYGYTF

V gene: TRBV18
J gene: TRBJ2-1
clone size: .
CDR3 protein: CASSPLRYNEQFF

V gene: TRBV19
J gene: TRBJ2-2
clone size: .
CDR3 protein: CASSMTAGGTGELFF

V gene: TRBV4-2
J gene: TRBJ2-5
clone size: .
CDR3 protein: CASSQDSHPPQETQYF

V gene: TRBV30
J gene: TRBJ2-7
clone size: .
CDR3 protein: CAWSATSRGSYEQYF

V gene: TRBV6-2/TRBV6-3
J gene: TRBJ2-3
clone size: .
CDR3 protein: CASSYPSGRRSDTQYF